The T cell receptor (beta chain) described here comes from a study of T cell changes during pregnancy in multiple sclerosis. The assay was immunoSEQ multiplex PCR, and TCRdb's table has in-frame clones only and misses some. The sample holds about 49,000 clones, more than 85% seen once. Germline V gene lookup returns CDR1 ENHRY and CDR2 SYGVKD. This CDR3 is built from 14 residues. Trimming shortened V by 5 bases and J by 2 bases, and 12 bases separated the two germline ends. The clonotype originates from a female donor with multiple sclerosis, enrolled in a pregnancy study. Sequenced here: peripheral blood, sampled after pregnancy. The gene calls are TRBV10-3 and TRBJ1-1; TRBD1 is a possible D gene (6 bases). CDR3 in DNA: TGTGCCATCAGTTCGGGACACATAAACACTGAAGCTTTCTTT. Protein sequence: CAISSGHINTEAFF.